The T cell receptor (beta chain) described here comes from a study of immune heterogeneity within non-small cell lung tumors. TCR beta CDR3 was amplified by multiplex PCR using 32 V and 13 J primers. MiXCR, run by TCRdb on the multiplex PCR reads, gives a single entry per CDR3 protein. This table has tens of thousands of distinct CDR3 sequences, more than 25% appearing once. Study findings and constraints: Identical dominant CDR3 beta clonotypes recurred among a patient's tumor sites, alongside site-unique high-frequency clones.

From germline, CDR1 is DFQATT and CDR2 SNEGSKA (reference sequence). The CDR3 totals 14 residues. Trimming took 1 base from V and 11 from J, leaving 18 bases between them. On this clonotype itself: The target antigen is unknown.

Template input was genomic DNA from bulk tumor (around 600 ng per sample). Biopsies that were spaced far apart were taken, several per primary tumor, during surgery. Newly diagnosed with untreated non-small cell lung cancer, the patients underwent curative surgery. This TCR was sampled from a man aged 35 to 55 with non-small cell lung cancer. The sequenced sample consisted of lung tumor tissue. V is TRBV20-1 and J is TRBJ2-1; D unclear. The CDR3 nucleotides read TGCAGTGCTAGAGTCCTTGACGGTGTCTACAAGCAGTTCTTC. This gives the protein CSARVLDGVYKQFF.